Described below is a single T cell receptor beta chain sequence and its context. What it binds is unknown. This specimen comes from a study of spatial heterogeneity in lung cancer. About the research overall: Alpha-chain sequences were detected in numbers that were consistently lower than beta-chain sequences. Study outcomes and limitations: Ubiquitous expanded tumor TCRs were seen in blood more at resection than at follow-up.

Per germline, CDR1 SGHAT and CDR2 FQNNGV. V dropped 5 bases and J dropped 4; count of bases not matched to a gene: 2. The CDR3 runs 14 residues. Each TCR cDNA molecule bore a unique molecular identifier. TCRdb used MiXCR to reprocess the 5' RACE reads, holding one entry per CDR3 protein. The sample shows tens of thousands of distinct CDR3 sequences, roughly 12% of them seen only once. Indicated time point: sample taken at primary tumor resection. Material for sequencing was whole RNA from tumor, nontumor lung or frozen PBMC, left unsorted. Specimen: PBMCs, collected at surgery. This chain links TRBV11-2 with TRBJ2-3, with TRBD1 matching over 11 bases. The clonotype originates from a male donor with early-stage non-small cell lung cancer. CDR3 nucleotide sequence: TGTGCCAGCAGCAGGGACAGGGGGGCAGATACGCAGTATTTT. This gives the protein CASSRDRGADTQYF.